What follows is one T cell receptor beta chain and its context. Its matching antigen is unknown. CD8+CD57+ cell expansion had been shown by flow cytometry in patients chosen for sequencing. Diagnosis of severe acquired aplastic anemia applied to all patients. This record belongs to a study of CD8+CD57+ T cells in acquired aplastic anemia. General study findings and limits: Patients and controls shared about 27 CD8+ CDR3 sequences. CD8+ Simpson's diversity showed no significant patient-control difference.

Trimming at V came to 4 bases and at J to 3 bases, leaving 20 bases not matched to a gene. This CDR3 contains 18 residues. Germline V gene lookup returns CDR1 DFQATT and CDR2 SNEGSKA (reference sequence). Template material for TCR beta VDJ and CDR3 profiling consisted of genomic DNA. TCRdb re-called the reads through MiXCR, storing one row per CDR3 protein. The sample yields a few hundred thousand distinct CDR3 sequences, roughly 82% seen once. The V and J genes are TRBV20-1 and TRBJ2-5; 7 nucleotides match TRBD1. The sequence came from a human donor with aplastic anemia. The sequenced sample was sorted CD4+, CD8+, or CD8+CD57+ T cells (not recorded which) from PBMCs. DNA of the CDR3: TGCAGTGCTATCCCGCCAGACAGGGCAATAGGAAAGGAAGAGACCCAGTACTTC. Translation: CSAIPPDRAIGKEETQYF.